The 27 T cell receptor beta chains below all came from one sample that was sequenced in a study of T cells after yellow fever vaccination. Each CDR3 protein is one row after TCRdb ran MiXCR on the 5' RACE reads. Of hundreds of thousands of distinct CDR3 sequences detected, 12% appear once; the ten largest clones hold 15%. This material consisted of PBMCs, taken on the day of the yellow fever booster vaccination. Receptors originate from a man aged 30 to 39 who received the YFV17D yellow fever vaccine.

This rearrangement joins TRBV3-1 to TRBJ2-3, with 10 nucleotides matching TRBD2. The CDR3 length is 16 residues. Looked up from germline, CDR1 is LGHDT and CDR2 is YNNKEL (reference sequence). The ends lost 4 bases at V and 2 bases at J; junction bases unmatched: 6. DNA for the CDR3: TGTGCCAGCAGCCCAGGGACTAGCGCGAACACAGATACGCAGTATTTT. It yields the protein CASSPGTSANTDTQYF.

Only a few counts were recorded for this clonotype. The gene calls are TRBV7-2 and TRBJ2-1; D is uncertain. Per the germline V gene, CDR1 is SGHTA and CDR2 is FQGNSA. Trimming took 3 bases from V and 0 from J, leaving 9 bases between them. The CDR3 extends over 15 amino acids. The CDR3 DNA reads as TGTGCCAGCAGCTTTTCTGTGAGCTCCTACAATGAGCAGTTCTTC. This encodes CASSFSVSSYNEQFF.

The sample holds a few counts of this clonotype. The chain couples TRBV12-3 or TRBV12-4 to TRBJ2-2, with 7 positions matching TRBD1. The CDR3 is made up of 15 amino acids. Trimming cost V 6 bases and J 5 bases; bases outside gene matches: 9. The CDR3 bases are TGTGCCAGCAGGGAACGAGGGACAGCTACCGGGGAGCTGTTTTTT. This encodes CASRERGTATGELFF.

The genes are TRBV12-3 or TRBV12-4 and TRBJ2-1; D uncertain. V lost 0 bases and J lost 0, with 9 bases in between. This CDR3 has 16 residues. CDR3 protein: CASSLATVSSYNEQFF. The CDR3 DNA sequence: TGTGCCAGCAGTTTAGCCACGGTCAGCTCCTACAATGAGCAGTTCTTC.

CDR3 DNA: TGTGCCAGCAGCCCGATAGCGGGAGTTCAAGAGACCCAGTACTTC. Residues: CASSPIAGVQETQYF. This chain connects TRBV11-2 to TRBJ2-5; 9 bases line up with TRBD2. The CDR3 spans 15 residues. J lost 2 bases, V lost 5 bases, and 6 bases had no gene match. Germline loops: CDR1 SGHAT, CDR2 FQNNGV.

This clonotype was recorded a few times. CDR3 coding DNA: TGTGCCAGCAGCTTAGCAACAGGGGCTTGGAAGGGGACTGAAGCTTTCTTT. Translated, it gives CASSLATGAWKGTEAFF. V is TRBV7-8 and J is TRBJ1-1, with 7 nucleotides matching TRBD1. V was pared by 0 bases and J by 5 bases, with 12 bases of the junction left unmatched. Germline V gives CDR1 SGHVS, CDR2 FQNEAQ. The CDR3 consists of 17 residues. Drawing the rest from reference TRBV7-8 and TRBJ1-1, the complete variable domain is GAGVSQSPRYKVAKRGQDVALRCDPISGHVSLFWYQQALGQGPEFLTYFQNEAQLDKSGLPSDRFFAERPEGSVSTLKIQRTQQEDSAVYLCASSLATGAWKGTEAFFGQGTRLTVV.

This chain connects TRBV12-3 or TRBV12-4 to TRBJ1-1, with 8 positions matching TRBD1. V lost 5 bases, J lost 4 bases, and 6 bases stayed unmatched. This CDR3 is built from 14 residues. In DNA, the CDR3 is TGTGCCAGCAGTCTGATTACAGGGGGCACTGAAGCTTTCTTT. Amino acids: CASSLITGGTEAFF.

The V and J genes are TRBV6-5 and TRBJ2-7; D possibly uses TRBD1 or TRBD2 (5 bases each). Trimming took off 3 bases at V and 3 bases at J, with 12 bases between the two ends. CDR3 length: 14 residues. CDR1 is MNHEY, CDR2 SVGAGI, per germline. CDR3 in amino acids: CASSYSVQDYEQYF. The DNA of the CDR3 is TGTGCCAGCAGTTATAGCGTACAGGACTACGAGCAGTACTTC.

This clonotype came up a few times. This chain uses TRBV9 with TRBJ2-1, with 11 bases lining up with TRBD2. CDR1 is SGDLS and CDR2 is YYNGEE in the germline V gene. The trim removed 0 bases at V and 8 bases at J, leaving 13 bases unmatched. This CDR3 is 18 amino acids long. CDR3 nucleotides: TGTGCCAGCAGCGTAGGGACTAGCGGGTATCTCTTTGTGGATGAGCAGTTCTTC. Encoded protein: CASSVGTSGYLFVDEQFF.

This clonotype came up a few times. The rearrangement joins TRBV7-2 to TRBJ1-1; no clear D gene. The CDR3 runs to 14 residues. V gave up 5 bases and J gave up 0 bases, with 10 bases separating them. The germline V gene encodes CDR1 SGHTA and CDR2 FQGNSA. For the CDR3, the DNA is TGTGCCAGCAGCCACGGTTCCATGAACACTGAAGCTTTCTTT. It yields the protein CASSHGSMNTEAFF.

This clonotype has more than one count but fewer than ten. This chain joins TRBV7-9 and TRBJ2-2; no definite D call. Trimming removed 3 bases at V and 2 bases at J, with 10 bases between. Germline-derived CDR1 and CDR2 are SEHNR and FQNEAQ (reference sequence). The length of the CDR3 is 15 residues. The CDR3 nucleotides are TGTGCCAGCAGCTTCCACCCACTTAACACCGGGGAGCTGTTTTTT. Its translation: CASSFHPLNTGELFF.

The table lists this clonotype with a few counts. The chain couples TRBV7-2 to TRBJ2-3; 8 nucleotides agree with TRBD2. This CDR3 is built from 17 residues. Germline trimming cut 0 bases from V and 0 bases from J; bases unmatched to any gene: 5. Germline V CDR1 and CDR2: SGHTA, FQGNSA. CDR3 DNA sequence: TGTGCCAGCAGCTTAGCCCGACTAGCGACTAGCACAGATACGCAGTATTTT. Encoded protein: CASSLARLATSTDTQYF.

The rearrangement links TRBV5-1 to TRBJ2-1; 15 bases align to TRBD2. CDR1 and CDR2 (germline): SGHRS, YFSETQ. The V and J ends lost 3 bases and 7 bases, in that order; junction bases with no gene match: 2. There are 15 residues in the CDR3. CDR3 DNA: TGCGCCAGCAGCTGGACTAGCGGGAGGGTGAATGAGCAGTTCTTC. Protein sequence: CASSWTSGRVNEQFF.

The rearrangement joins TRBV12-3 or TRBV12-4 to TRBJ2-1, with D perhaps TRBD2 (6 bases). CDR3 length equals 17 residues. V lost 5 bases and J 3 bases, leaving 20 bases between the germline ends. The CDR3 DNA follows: TGTGCCAGCAGTACCCCGGAAGGAGGGGAGCTCTACAATGAGCAGTTCTTC. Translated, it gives CASSTPEGGELYNEQFF.

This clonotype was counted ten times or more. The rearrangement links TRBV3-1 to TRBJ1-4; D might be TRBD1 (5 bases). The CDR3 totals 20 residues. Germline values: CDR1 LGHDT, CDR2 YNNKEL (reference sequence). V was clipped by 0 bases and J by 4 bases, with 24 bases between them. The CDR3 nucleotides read TGTGCCAGCAGCCAAGACCCAGTATCGGGGGAATTCCGCGTTAATGAAAAACTGTTTTTT. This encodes CASSQDPVSGEFRVNEKLFF.

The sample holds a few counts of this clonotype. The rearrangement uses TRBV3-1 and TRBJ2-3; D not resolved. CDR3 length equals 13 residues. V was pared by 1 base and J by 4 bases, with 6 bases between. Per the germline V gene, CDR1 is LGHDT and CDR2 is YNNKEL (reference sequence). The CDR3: CASSQVGPDTQYF. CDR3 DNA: TGTGCCAGCAGCCAAGTAGGGCCAGATACGCAGTATTTT.

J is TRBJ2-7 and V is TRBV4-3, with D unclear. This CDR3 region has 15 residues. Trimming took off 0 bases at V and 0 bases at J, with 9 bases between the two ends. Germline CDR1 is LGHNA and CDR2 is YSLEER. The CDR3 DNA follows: TGCGCCAGCAGCCAAGAGGCGGTCAGCTCCTACGAGCAGTACTTC. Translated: CASSQEAVSSYEQYF.

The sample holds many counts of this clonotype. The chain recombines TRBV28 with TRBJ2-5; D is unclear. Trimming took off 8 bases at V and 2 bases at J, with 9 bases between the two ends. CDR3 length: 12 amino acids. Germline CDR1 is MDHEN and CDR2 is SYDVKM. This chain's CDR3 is CASAGGQETQYF. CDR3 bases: TGTGCCAGCGCCGGCGGACAAGAGACCCAGTACTTC.

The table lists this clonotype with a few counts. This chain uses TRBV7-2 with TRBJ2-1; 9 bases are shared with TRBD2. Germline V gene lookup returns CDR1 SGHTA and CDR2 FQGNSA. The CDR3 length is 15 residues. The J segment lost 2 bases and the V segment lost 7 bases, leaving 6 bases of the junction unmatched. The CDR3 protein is CASTQAGGTYNEQFF. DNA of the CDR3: TGTGCCAGCACCCAAGCGGGGGGCACCTACAATGAGCAGTTCTTC.

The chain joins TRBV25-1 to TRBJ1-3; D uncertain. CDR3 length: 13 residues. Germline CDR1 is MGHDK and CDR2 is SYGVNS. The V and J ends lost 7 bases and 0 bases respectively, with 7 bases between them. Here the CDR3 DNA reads TGTGCCAGCACGGGATACTCTGGAAACACCATATATTTT. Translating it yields CASTGYSGNTIYF.

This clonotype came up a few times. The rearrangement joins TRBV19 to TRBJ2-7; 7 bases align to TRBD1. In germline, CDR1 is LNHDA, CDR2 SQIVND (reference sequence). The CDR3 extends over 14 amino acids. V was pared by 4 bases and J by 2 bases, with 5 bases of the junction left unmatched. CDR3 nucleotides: TGTGCCAGTAGTAGAGGGACAGCGACCTACGAGCAGTACTTC. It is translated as CASSRGTATYEQYF. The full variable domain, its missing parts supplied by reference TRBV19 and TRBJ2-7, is DGGITQSPKYLFRKEGQNVTLSCEQNLNHDAMYWYRQDPGQGLRLIYYSQIVNDFQKGDIAEGYSVSREKKESFPLTVTSAQKNPTAFYLCASSRGTATYEQYFGPGTRLTVT.

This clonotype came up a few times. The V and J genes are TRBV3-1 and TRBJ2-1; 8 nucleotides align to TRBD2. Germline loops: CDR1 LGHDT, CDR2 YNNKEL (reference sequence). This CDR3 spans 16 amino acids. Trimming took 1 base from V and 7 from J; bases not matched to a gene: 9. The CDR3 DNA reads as TGTGCCAGCAGCCAAGCACCGGGAGGGTTGTGGAATGAGCAGTTCTTC. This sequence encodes CASSQAPGGLWNEQFF.

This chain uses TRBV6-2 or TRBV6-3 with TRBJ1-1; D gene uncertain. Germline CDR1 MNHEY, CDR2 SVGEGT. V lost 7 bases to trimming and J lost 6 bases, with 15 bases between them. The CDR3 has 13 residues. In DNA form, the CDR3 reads TGTGCCAGCACCCCTTACGCTGATGCTGAAGCTTTCTTT. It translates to CASTPYADAEAFF.

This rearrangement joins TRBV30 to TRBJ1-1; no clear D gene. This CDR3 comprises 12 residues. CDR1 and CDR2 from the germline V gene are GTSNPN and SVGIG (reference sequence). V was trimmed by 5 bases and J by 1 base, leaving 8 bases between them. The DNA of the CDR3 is TGTGCCTGGGTTAGTAGGAACACTGAAGCTTTCTTT. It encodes CAWVSRNTEAFF.

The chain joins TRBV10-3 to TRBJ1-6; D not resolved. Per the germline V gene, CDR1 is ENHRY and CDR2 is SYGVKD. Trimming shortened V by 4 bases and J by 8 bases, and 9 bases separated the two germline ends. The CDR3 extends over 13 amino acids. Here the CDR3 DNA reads TGTGCCATCAGTGGACATGACGATTCACCCCTCCACTTT. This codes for CAISGHDDSPLHF.

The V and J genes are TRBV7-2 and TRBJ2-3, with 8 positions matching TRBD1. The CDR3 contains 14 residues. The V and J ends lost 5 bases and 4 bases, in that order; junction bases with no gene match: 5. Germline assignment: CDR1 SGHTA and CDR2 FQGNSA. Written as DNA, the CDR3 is TGTGCCAGCAGCCCTAGGACAGGGTCAGATACGCAGTATTTT. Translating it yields CASSPRTGSDTQYF.

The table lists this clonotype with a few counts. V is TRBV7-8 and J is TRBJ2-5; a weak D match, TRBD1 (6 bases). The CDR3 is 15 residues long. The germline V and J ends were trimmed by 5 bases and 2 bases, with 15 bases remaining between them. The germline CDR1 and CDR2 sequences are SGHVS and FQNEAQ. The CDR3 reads CASSITGFRQETQYF. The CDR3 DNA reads TGTGCCAGCAGCATAACAGGGTTCCGACAAGAGACCCAGTACTTC.